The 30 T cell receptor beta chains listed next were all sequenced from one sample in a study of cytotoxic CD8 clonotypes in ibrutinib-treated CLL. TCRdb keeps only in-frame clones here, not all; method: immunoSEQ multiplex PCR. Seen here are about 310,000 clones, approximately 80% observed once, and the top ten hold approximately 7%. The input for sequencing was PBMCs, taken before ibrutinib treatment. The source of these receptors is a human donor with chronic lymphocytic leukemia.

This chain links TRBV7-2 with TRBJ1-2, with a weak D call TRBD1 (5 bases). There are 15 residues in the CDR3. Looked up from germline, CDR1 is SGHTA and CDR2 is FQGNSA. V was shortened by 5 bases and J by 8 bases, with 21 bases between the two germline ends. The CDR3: CASSKSGRLVEGYTF. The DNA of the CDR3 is TGTGCCAGCAGCAAATCGGGACGCCTCGTGGAGGGCTACACCTTC.

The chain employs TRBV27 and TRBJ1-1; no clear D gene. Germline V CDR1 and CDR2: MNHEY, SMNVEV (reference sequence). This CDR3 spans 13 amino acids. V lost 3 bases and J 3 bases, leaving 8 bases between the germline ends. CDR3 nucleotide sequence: TGTGCCAGCAGTTTTCAAGTAGACACTGAAGCTTTCTTT. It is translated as CASSFQVDTEAFF.

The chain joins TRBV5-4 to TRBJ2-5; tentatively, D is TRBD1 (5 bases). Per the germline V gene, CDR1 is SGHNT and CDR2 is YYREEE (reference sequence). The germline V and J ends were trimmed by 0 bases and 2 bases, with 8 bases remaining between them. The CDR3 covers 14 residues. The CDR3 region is CASSLANRQETQYF. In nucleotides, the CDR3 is TGTGCCAGCAGCTTGGCTAACAGGCAAGAGACCCAGTACTTC.

The CDR3 DNA sequence: TGCAGCGTTGAATCGGGACTAGCGGCTCCCTACGAGCAGTACTTC. Translation gives CSVESGLAAPYEQYF. The V call is TRBV29-1, the J call TRBJ2-7, with 11 bases matching TRBD2. The CDR3 runs to 15 residues. The germline gives CDR1 SQVTM, CDR2 ANQGSEA. Trimming at V came to 2 bases and at J to 2 bases, leaving 5 bases not matched to a gene.

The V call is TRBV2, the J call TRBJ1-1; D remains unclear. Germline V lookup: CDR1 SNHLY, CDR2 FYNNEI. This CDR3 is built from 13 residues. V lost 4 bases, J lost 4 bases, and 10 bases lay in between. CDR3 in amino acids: CASSVREGTEAFF. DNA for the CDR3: TGTGCCAGCAGTGTACGGGAAGGCACTGAAGCTTTCTTT.

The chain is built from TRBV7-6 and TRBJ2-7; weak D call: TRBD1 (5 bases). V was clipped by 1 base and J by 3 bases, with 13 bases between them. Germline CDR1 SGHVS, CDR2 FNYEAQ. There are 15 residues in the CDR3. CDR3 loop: CASSLGEQGNYEQYF. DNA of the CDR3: TGTGCCAGCAGCTTAGGAGAGCAGGGAAACTACGAGCAGTACTTC.

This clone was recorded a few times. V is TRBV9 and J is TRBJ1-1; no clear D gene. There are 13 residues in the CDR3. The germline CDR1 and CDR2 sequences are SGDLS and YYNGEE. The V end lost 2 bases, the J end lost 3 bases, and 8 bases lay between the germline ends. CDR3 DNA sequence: TGTGCCAGCAGCGTCATCCCGCACACTGAAGCTTTCTTT. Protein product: CASSVIPHTEAFF. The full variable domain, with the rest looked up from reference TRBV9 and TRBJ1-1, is DSGVTQTPKHLITATGQRVTLRCSPRSGDLSVYWYQQSLDQGLQFLIQYYNGEERAKGNILERFSAQQFPDLHSELNLSSLELGDSALYFCASSVIPHTEAFFGQGTRLTVV.

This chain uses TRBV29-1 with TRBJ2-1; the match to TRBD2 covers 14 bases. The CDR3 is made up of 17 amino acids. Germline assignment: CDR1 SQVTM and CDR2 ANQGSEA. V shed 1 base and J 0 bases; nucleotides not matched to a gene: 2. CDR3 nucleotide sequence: TGCAGCGTTGAAGGGGGACTAGCGGGAGACTCCTACAATGAGCAGTTCTTC. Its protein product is CSVEGGLAGDSYNEQFF.

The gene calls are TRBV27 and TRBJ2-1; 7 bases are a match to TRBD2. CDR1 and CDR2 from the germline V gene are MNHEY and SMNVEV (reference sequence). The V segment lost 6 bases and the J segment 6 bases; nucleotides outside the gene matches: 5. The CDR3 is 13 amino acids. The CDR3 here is CASRPGLGNEQFF. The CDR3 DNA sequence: TGTGCCAGCAGACCCGGACTAGGCAATGAGCAGTTCTTC.

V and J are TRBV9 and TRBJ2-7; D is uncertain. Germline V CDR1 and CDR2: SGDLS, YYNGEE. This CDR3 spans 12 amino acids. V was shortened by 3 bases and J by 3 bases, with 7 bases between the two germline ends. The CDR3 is CASSALGYEQYF. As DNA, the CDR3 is TGTGCCAGCAGCGCCCTAGGCTACGAGCAGTACTTC.

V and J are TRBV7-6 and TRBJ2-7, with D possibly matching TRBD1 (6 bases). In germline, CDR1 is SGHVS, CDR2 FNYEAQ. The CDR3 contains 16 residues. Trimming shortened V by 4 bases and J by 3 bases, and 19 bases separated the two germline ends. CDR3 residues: CASSSPPSDRYYEQYF. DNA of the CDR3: TGTGCCAGCAGCTCCCCACCCTCGGACAGATACTACGAGCAGTACTTC.

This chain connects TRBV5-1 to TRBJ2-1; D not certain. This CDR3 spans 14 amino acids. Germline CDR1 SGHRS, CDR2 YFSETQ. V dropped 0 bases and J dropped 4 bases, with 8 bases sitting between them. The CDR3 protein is CASSLGRPYNEQFF. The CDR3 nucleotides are TGCGCCAGCAGCTTGGGGCGGCCTTACAATGAGCAGTTCTTC.

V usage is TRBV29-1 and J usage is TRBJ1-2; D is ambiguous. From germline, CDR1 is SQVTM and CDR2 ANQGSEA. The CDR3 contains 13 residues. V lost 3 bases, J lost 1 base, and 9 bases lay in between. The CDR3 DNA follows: TGCAGCGTTGAGCTGGGGTTTAACTATGGCTACACCTTC. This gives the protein CSVELGFNYGYTF.

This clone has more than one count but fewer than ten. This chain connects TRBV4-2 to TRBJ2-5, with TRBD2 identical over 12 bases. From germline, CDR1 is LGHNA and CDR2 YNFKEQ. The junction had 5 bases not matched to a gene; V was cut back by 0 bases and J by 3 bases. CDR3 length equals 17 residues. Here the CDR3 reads CASSQDGSSGREETQYF. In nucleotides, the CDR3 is TGTGCCAGCAGCCAAGATGGATCTAGCGGGAGGGAAGAGACCCAGTACTTC.

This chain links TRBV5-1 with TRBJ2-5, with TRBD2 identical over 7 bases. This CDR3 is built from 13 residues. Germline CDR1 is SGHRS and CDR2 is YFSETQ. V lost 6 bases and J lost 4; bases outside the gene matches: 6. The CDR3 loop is CASTRTSSETQYF. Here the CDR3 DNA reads TGCGCCAGCACCCGGACTAGTTCAGAGACCCAGTACTTC.

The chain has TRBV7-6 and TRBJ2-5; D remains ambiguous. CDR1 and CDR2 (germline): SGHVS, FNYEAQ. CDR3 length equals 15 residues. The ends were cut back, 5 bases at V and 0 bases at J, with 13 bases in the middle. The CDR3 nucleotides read TGTGCCAGCAGCGATCGACGGAAGTACCAAGAGACCCAGTACTTC. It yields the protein CASSDRRKYQETQYF.

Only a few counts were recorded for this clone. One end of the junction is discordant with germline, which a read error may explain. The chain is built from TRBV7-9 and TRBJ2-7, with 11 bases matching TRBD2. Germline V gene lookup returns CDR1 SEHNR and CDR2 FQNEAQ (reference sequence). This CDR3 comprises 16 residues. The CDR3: CASSVAGGPPPGEQYF. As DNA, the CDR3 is TGTGCCAGCAGCGTAGCGGGAGGGCCCCCCCCGGGGGAGCAGTACTTC.

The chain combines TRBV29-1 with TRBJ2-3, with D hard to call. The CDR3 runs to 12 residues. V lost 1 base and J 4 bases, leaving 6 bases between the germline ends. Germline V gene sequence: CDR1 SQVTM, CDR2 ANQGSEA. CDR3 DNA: TGCAGCGTTGAAGGATCGGCAGATACGCAGTATTTT. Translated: CSVEGSADTQYF.

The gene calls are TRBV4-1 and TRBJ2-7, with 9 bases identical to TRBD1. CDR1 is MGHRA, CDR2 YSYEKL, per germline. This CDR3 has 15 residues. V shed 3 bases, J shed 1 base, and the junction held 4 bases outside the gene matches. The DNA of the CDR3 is TGCGCCAGCAGCCAGCCCGGACAGGGGTCCTACGAGCAGTACTTC. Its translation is CASSQPGQGSYEQYF.

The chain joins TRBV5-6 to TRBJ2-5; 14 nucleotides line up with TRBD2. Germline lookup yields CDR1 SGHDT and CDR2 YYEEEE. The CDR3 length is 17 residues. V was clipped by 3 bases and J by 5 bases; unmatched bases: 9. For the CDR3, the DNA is TGTGCCAGCAGCTCGGGGGGACTAGCGGGAGTTCGGGAGACCCAGTACTTC. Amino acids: CASSSGGLAGVRETQYF. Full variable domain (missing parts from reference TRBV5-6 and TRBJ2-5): DAGVTQSPTHLIKTRGQQVTLRCSPKSGHDTVSWYQQALGQGPQFIFQYYEEEERQRGNFPDRFSGHQFPNYSSELNVNALLLGDSALYLCASSSGGLAGVRETQYFGPGTRLLVL.

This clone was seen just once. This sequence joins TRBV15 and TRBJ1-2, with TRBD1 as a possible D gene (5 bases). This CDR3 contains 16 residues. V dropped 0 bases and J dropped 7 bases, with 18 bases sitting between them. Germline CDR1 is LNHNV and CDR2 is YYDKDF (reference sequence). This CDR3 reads CATSREGTSSHVGYTF. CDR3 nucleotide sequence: TGTGCCACCAGCAGAGAAGGGACTTCATCCCATGTTGGCTACACCTTC.

CDR3 amino acids: CSVVFALPLKGSYEQYF. The CDR3 coding sequence is TGCAGCGTTGTTTTCGCGCTTCCTCTTAAGGGCTCCTACGAGCAGTACTTC. The chain joins TRBV29-1 to TRBJ2-7; no firm D call. CDR3 size: 17 residues. Germline-derived CDR1 and CDR2 are SQVTM and ANQGSEA. V lost 4 bases and J lost 0, with 22 bases in between.

The CDR3 DNA follows: TGCGCCAGCAGCCAATTCGGTAGCGGGAGTGGGAATGAGCAGTTCTTC. Protein sequence: CASSQFGSGSGNEQFF. The chain joins TRBV4-1 to TRBJ2-1, with 9 bases fitting TRBD2. The CDR3 runs 16 residues. Trimming took 2 bases from V and 7 from J; bases not matched to a gene: 9. Per the germline V gene, CDR1 is MGHRA and CDR2 is YSYEKL.

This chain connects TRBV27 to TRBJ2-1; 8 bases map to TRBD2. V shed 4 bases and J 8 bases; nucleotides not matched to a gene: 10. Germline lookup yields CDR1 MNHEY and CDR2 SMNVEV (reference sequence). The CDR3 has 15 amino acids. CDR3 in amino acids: CASSSGLAVFYEQFF. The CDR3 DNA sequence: TGTGCCAGCAGTTCAGGACTAGCAGTTTTTTATGAGCAGTTCTTC.

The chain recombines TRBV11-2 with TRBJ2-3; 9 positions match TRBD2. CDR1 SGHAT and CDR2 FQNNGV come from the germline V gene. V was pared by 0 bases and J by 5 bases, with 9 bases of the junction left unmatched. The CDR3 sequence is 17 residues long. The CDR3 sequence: CASSLEPGGRAGDTQYF. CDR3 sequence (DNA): TGTGCCAGCAGCTTAGAACCTGGCGGGAGGGCCGGAGATACGCAGTATTTT.

The CDR3 sequence is CASSEITGREAFF. DNA for the CDR3: TGTGCCAGCAGTGAAATTACTGGTAGGGAAGCTTTCTTT. The chain combines TRBV25-1 with TRBJ1-1; D is unresolved. V lost 2 bases and J 8 bases, leaving 12 bases between the germline ends. Germline assignment: CDR1 MGHDK and CDR2 SYGVNS. This CDR3 region has 13 residues.

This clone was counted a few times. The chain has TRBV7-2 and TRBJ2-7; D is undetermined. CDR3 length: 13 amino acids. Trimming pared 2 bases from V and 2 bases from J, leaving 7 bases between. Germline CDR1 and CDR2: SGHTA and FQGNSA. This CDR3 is CASSLPGPYEQYF. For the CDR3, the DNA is TGTGCCAGCAGCTTACCGGGCCCCTACGAGCAGTACTTC. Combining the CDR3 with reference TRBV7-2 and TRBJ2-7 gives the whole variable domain GAGVSQSPSNKVTEKGKDVELRCDPISGHTALYWYRQSLGQGLEFLIYFQGNSAPDKSGLPSDRFSAERTGGSVSTLTIQRTQQEDSAVYLCASSLPGPYEQYFGPGTRLTVT.

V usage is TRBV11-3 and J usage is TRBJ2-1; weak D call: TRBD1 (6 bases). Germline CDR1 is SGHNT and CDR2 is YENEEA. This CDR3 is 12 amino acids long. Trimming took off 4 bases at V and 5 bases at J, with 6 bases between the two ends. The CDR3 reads CASSWTDNEQFF. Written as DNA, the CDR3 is TGTGCCAGCAGCTGGACAGACAATGAGCAGTTCTTC. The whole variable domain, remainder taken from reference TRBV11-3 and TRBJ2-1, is EAGVVQSPRYKIIEKKQPVAFWCNPISGHNTLYWYLQNLGQGPELLIRYENEEAVDDSQLPKDRFSAERLKGVDSTLKIQPAELGDSAVYLCASSWTDNEQFFGPGTRLTVL.

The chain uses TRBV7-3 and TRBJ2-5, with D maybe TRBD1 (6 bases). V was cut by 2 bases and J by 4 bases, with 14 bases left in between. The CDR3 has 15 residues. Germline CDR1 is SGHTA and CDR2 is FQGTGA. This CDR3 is CASSLFGGQLETQYF. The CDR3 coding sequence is TGTGCCAGCAGCTTATTTGGTGGACAGTTAGAGACCCAGTACTTC.

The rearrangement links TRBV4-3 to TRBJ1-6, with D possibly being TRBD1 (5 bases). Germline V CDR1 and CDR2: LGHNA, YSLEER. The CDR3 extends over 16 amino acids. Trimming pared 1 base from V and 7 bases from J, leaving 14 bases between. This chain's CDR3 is CASSQGVGTQNSPLHF. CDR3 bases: TGCGCCAGCAGCCAAGGAGTAGGGACCCAGAATTCACCCCTCCACTTT.